The 2 T cell receptor beta chains below were found in one sample sequenced in a study of blood T cell repertoires in COVID-19. Profiling relied on immunoSEQ multiplex PCR, and the TCRdb table lists in-frame clones only, not all of them. The table records 12,000 or so clones, 80% to 90% of them present only once. Sequenced sample: peripheral blood. These receptors all stem from a woman aged 55 to 70 with acute or convalescent COVID-19.

The chain recombines TRBV3-1 (or the pseudogene TRBV3-2) with TRBJ1-2, with D perhaps TRBD1 (5 bases). Germline loops: CDR1 LGHDT, CDR2 YNNKEL (reference sequence). This CDR3 has 14 residues. V was pared by 3 bases and J by 4 bases, with 12 bases between. Written as DNA, the CDR3 is TGTGCCAGCAGCCAGGATGACAGCCTCTATGGCTACACCTTC. It codes for CASSQDDSLYGYTF.

The V and J genes are TRBV13 and TRBJ2-2; TRBD2 agrees at 9 bases. Germline lookup yields CDR1 PRHDT and CDR2 FYEKMQ (reference sequence). The CDR3 has 14 residues. After removal of 7 bases from V and 6 bases from J, the junction contained 6 bases not matched to a gene. The CDR3 is CASTMGLAAGELFF. For the CDR3, the DNA is TGTGCCAGCACCATGGGACTAGCTGCCGGGGAGCTGTTTTTT.